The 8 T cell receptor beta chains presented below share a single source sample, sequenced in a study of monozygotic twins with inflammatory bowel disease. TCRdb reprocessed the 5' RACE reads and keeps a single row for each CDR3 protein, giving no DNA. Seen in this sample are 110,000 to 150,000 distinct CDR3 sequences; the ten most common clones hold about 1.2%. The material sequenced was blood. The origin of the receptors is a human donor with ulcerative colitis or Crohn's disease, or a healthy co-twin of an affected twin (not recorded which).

The CDR3 sequence: CASSDGGTSTDTQYF. The chain combines TRBV6-2 or TRBV6-3 with TRBJ2-3; there is no DNA to check the TCRdb D call of TRBD2. The germline CDR1 and CDR2 sequences are MNHEY and SVGEGT. The CDR3 has 15 amino acids.

CDR3 in amino acids: CASSGTPPAEKLFF. The chain joins TRBV7-2 to TRBJ1-4; TCRdb's assignment of TRBD1 cannot be checked, as there is no DNA. CDR3 length equals 14 residues. From germline, CDR1 is SGHTA and CDR2 FQGNSA. The variable domain in full, completed from reference TRBV7-2 and TRBJ1-4, reads GAGVSQSPSNKVTEKGKDVELRCDPISGHTALYWYRQSLGQGLEFLIYFQGNSAPDKSGLPSDRFSAERTGGSVSTLTIQRTQQEDSAVYLCASSGTPPAEKLFFGSGTQLSVL.

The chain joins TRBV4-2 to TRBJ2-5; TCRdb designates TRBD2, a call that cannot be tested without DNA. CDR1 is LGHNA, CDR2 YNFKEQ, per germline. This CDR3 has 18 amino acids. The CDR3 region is CASSQDGIRASRGETQYF.

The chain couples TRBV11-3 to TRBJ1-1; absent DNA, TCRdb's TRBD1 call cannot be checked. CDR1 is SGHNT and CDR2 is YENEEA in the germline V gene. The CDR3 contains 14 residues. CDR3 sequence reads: CASSRGQGNTEAFF.

The CDR3 region is CASRQTGIYGYTF. The chain carries TRBV5-6 and TRBJ1-2; the TRBD1 assignment by TCRdb is unverifiable without DNA. The CDR3 loop spans 13 amino acids. Germline loops: CDR1 SGHDT, CDR2 YYEEEE. Complete variable domain (other parts from reference TRBV5-6 and TRBJ1-2): DAGVTQSPTHLIKTRGQQVTLRCSPKSGHDTVSWYQQALGQGPQFIFQYYEEEERQRGNFPDRFSGHQFPNYSSELNVNALLLGDSALYLCASRQTGIYGYTFGSGTRLTVV.

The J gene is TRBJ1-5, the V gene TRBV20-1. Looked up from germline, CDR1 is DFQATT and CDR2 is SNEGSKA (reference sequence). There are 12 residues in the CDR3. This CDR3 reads CSGSEGGQPQHF.

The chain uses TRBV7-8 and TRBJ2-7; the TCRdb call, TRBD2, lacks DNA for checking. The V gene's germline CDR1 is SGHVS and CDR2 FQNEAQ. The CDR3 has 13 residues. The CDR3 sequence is CASSLLLAGEQYF.

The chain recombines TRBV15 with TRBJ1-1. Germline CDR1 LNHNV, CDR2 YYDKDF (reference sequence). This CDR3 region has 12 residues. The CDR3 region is CATSRGRQEAFF.